A selection of T cell receptor beta chains follows, all from one sample in a study of blood T cell repertoires in COVID-19. Libraries were prepared by immunoSEQ multiplex PCR; TCRdb keeps only in-frame clonotypes and omits some of them. The sample has about 50,000 clones, roughly four fifths seen once. The specimen was peripheral blood. Source of these receptors: a woman aged 55-70 years with acute or convalescent COVID-19. The CDR3 runs from the conserved cysteine through the conserved F or W. The D gene is left open where the match is weak. Size is stated for part of the rows, as once, few or many counts, or as a class when the clone is expanded.

clone_size	v_call	d_call	j_call	cdr3_length	cdr3_aa	cdr3_nt
NA	TRBV12-3/TRBV12-4	TRBD1	TRBJ1-1	13	CASSLTGLPEAFF	TGTGCCAGCAGCTTGACAGGGCTACCTGAAGCTTTCTTT
NA	TRBV6-5	TRBD1	TRBJ1-1	12	CASNLPQGGAFF	TGTGCCAGCAATTTACCCCAGGGGGGCGCTTTCTTT
NA	TRBV28	TRBD1	TRBJ1-1	14	CASSRQGSWTEAFF	TGTGCCAGCAGCAGACAGGGGTCGTGGACTGAAGCTTTCTTT
NA	TRBV7-2	NA	TRBJ1-1	14	CASKMTDMNTEAFF	TGTGCCAGCAAAATGACAGACATGAACACTGAAGCTTTCTTT
NA	TRBV5-1	NA	TRBJ1-3	16	CASSRGVGGSGNTIYF	TGCGCCAGCAGCCGAGGGGTTGGAGGGTCGGGAAACACCATATATTTT
NA	TRBV5-1	TRBD2	TRBJ2-3	15	CASSLVTSGADTQYF	TGCGCCAGCAGCTTGGTCACTAGCGGGGCAGATACGCAGTATTTT
NA	TRBV5-1	TRBD2	TRBJ2-1	15	CASSFSGVSYNEQFF	TGCGCCAGCAGCTTTAGCGGGGTGTCATACAATGAGCAGTTCTTC
NA	TRBV4-1	TRBD1	TRBJ1-2	14	CASSLDRGLSGYTF	TGCGCCAGCAGCCTAGACAGGGGGCTTAGTGGCTACACCTTC
NA	TRBV5-5	TRBD2	TRBJ2-1	18	CASSLSLAGGPGSKEQFF	TGTGCCAGCAGCTTGTCCCTAGCGGGAGGGCCCGGGTCTAAAGAGCAGTTCTTC
few	TRBV6-2/TRBV6-3	NA	TRBJ1-5	16	CASSYGYSYSNQPQHF	TGTGCCAGCAGTTACGGATACAGTTATAGCAATCAGCCCCAGCATTTT
NA	TRBV2	NA	TRBJ2-5	15	CASSDRNSLQETQYF	TGTGCCAGCAGTGATAGAAATAGTTTACAAGAGACCCAGTACTTC
NA	TRBV7-2	TRBD1	TRBJ2-2	15	CASSLRQGDTGELFF	TGTGCCAGCAGCTTACGTCAGGGGGACACCGGGGAGCTGTTTTTT
NA	TRBV28	NA	TRBJ1-2	17	CASSFSPGAGVKYGYTF	TGTGCCAGCAGTTTTAGCCCCGGGGCAGGGGTTAAGTATGGCTACACCTTC
NA	TRBV6-5	TRBD1	TRBJ1-6	13	CASQDRVNSPLHF	TGTGCCAGCCAGGACAGGGTTAATTCACCCCTCCACTTT
once	TRBV7-9	TRBD1	TRBJ1-1	17	CASSLGGTGTWNTEAFF	TGTGCCAGCAGCTTAGGAGGGACAGGGACGTGGAACACTGAAGCTTTCTTT
NA	TRBV10-1	TRBD2	TRBJ2-5	13	CAPGGVELETQYF	TGCGCCCCGGGGGGTGTGGAATTGGAGACCCAGTACTTC
once	TRBV30	NA	TRBJ2-7	15	CAWSLPHRSSYEQYF	TGTGCCTGGAGCCTGCCTCATAGGAGCTCCTACGAGCAGTACTTC
NA	TRBV28	TRBD1	TRBJ1-3	17	CASSSHPGQGNGNTIYF	TGTGCCAGCAGTTCGCATCCGGGACAGGGGAACGGAAACACCATATATTTT
NA	TRBV19	NA	TRBJ2-3	16	CASSMLTSDRTDTQYF	TGTGCCAGTAGTATGTTAACATCAGATCGTACAGATACGCAGTATTTT
NA	TRBV13	NA	TRBJ2-1	16	CASSWNRASSYNEQFF	TGTGCCAGCAGCTGGAACAGGGCGAGCTCCTACAATGAGCAGTTCTTC
NA	TRBV5-1	TRBD1	TRBJ1-2	14	CASSDSGTGNGYTF	TGCGCCAGCAGCGATTCCGGGACAGGTAATGGCTACACCTTC
NA	TRBV27	NA	TRBJ1-5	15	CASSFRGAHNQPQHF	TGTGCCAGCAGTTTCCGCGGCGCCCACAATCAGCCCCAGCATTTT
once	TRBV5-4	NA	TRBJ2-3	16	CASSLEGRRGLDTQYF	TGTGCCAGCAGCTTGGAAGGACGTAGGGGGTTAGATACGCAGTATTTT
NA	TRBV9	TRBD2	TRBJ2-1	16	CASSVAPSGRANEQFF	TGTGCCAGCAGCGTAGCTCCTAGCGGGAGGGCAAATGAGCAGTTCTTC
NA	TRBV11-2	NA	TRBJ2-2	15	CASSSSAANTGELFF	TGTGCCAGCAGCTCTAGCGCCGCGAACACCGGGGAGCTGTTTTTT
once	TRBV7-2	TRBD1	TRBJ2-7	14	CASSRDRGVYEQYF	TGTGCCAGCAGCCGGGACAGGGGTGTCTACGAGCAGTACTTC
NA	TRBV27	NA	TRBJ1-1	14	CASSLFRGNTEAFF	TGTGCCAGCAGTTTATTTCGGGGAAACACTGAAGCTTTCTTT
NA	TRBV2	NA	TRBJ2-7	11	CASSLSYEQYF	TGTGCCAGCAGTCTCTCCTACGAGCAGTACTTC